This T cell receptor (beta chain) was identified in a study of OX40 agonist ivuxolimab in advanced cancers. Looking at the study overall: Patients undergoing dose escalation presented with hepatocellular carcinoma, melanoma, renal cell or head and neck cancer. Among those enrolled, mean age was 60 years (range about 23 to 79) and about 81% were male. Partial responses were achieved by three patients: one hepatocellular carcinoma, two cutaneous melanoma.

Study-wide results and limits: Certain nonresponders likewise exhibited a low normalized T-cell clonal expansion.

V dropped 1 base and J dropped 7; count of bases not matched to a gene: 5. Germline V gene sequence: CDR1 MGHRA, CDR2 YSYEKL. This CDR3 is 15 amino acids long. Notes on this clone: What it binds is not known.

Method: immunoSEQ multiplex PCR; TCRdb's copy keeps in-frame clones and lacks some. The repertoire has more than 65,000 clones, 70% to 90% of them found once; the top ten carry about a sixth. Sequencing used CD4+ or CD8+ T cells sorted from blood, obtained in a trial of the OX40 agonist ivuxolimab. The receptor was isolated from an adult with an advanced solid tumor such as melanoma, head and neck, liver or kidney cancer. The J gene is TRBJ2-1, the V gene TRBV4-1; 9 nucleotides line up with TRBD2. The CDR3 here is CASSQVAGVGNEQFF. The CDR3 DNA reads TGCGCCAGCAGCCAAGTAGCGGGGGTCGGGAATGAGCAGTTCTTC.